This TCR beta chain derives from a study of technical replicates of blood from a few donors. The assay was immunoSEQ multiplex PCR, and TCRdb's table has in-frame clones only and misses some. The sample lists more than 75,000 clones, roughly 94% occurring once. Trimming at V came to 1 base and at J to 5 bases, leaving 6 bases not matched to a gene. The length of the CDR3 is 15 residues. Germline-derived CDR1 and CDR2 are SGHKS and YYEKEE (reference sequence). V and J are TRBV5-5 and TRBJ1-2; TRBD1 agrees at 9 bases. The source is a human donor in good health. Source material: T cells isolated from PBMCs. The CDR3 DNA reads TGTGCCAGCAGCTTGCGCCCGGGACAGGGTTATGGCTACACCTTC. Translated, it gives CASSLRPGQGYGYTF.